The 18 T cell receptor beta chains given below trace back to one sample, sequenced in a study of blood T cells in healthy people across ages. Primed by a sample-barcoded 5' primer and a J-beta primer mix, a second PCR proceeded for about 6 to 11 cycles. TCRdb reanalysed the 5' RACE reads using MiXCR and keeps one entry per CDR3 protein. The repertoire includes about 1.1 million distinct CDR3 sequences, 35% to 40% of them detected once, and approximately 14% sits in the top ten. The specimen was blood. Receptors originate from a man younger than 35 in good health.

At least ten counts were recorded for this clonotype. The rearrangement joins TRBV12-3 or TRBV12-4 to TRBJ2-7; no definite D call. V was pared by 6 bases and J by 9 bases, with 15 bases between. The CDR3 runs to 12 residues. The CDR3 DNA is TGTGCCAGCAGCCCGGACGCCTCTGCGCAGTACTTC. This codes for CASSPDASAQYF.

The chain couples TRBV7-9 to TRBJ2-3, with 8 bases lining up with TRBD1. This CDR3 spans 15 amino acids. Looked up from germline, CDR1 is SEHNR and CDR2 is FQNEAQ (reference sequence). V lost 5 bases and J lost 6; bases outside the gene matches: 10. Here the CDR3 reads CASSPPGTGGDTQYF. The CDR3 DNA sequence: TGTGCCAGCAGCCCCCCCGGGACAGGAGGTGATACGCAGTATTTT.

This clonotype was picked up a small number of times. The V gene is TRBV27, the J gene TRBJ2-7; D might be TRBD1 (8 bases). Per germline, CDR1 MNHEY and CDR2 SMNVEV (reference sequence). CDR3 length equals 18 residues. The V end was cut by 4 bases, the J end by 4 bases, with 26 bases between. CDR3 DNA: TGTGCCAGCAGTTCCCTGCAACAGGGGGGGCGGTCTTTTTACGAGCAGTACTTC. Protein product: CASSSLQQGGRSFYEQYF.

For this clonotype: This may stem from a read error, because a much larger clone lies one nucleotide away. The chain joins TRBV11-2 to TRBJ2-7, with 10 bases that match TRBD2. Unmatched junction bases numbered 12, after V lost 0 bases and J lost 7 bases. This CDR3 comprises 17 residues. Germline values: CDR1 SGHAT, CDR2 FQNNGV. As DNA, the CDR3 is TGTGCCAGCAGCTTAGATCCTAGCGGGGGCCTCGGGGATGAGCAGTACTTC. This translates into CASSLDPSGGLGDEQYF. The full variable domain, rest sourced from reference TRBV11-2 and TRBJ2-7, is EAGVAQSPRYKIIEKRQSVAFWCNPISGHATLYWYQQILGQGPKLLIQFQNNGVVDDSQLPKDRFSAERLKGVDSTLKIQPAKLEDSAVYLCASSLDPSGGLGDEQYFGPGTRLTVT.

The CDR3 is CASIPGQAYSGANVLTF. Here the CDR3 DNA reads TGTGCCAGCATCCCGGGACAGGCTTACTCTGGGGCCAACGTCCTGACTTTC. The chain links TRBV7-9 to TRBJ2-6; TRBD1 matches 8 bases. CDR1 is SEHNR, CDR2 FQNEAQ, per germline (reference sequence). After removal of 7 bases from V and 0 bases from J, the junction contained 8 bases not matched to a gene. The CDR3 covers 17 residues.

CDR3 DNA sequence: TGTGCCAGCAGTTACTCCCAGAACACTGAAGCTTTCTTT. Translating gives CASSYSQNTEAFF. The rearrangement joins TRBV6-6 to TRBJ1-1; no reliable D call. Per the germline V gene, CDR1 is MNHNY and CDR2 is SVGAGI (reference sequence). With 0 bases removed from V and 1 base from J, the gap between germline ends came to 3 bases. The CDR3 is made up of 13 amino acids.

This clonotype was seen a handful of times. V and J are TRBV20-1 and TRBJ2-1; D not certain. Between the trimmed V and J ends, which lost 0 bases and 10 bases, there was a span of 10 bases. CDR1 and CDR2 (germline): DFQATT, SNEGSKA (reference sequence). CDR3 size: 12 residues. The CDR3 DNA follows: TGCAGTGCTAGAGATGAAGGAGTCGAGCAGTTCTTC. Protein sequence: CSARDEGVEQFF.

This clonotype has a count of ten or more. This rearrangement joins TRBV15 to TRBJ2-3; D may match TRBD1 or TRBD2 (5 bases each). Trimming stripped 5 bases from V and 0 bases from J, with 12 bases between. CDR1 and CDR2 (germline): LNHNV, YYDKDF (reference sequence). The CDR3 extends over 15 amino acids. CDR3 sequence: CATSSGAFSTDTQYF. In DNA form, the CDR3 reads TGTGCCACCAGCTCCGGGGCCTTTAGCACAGATACGCAGTATTTT.

The chain combines TRBV20-1 with TRBJ2-2; 12 positions agree with TRBD2. CDR1 and CDR2 from the germline V gene are DFQATT and SNEGSKA (reference sequence). V lost 3 bases and J lost 5; bases outside the gene matches: 7. The CDR3 is 16 amino acids. CDR3 DNA: TGCAGTGCTAGGGGAGGACTAGCGGGGCGTACCGGGGAGCTGTTTTTT. Residues: CSARGGLAGRTGELFF.

The chain has TRBV9 and TRBJ1-1; D is uncertain. Germline V CDR1 and CDR2: SGDLS, YYNGEE. CDR3 size: 15 residues. V was trimmed by 0 bases and J by 0 bases, leaving 9 bases between them. In DNA form, the CDR3 reads TGTGCCAGCAGCGTAGTAGGAAACATGAACACTGAAGCTTTCTTT. Protein product: CASSVVGNMNTEAFF.

There are many counts of this clonotype. The chain carries TRBV29-1 and TRBJ2-1; no clear D. Looked up from germline, CDR1 is SQVTM and CDR2 is ANQGSEA. This CDR3 has 16 amino acids. Trimming removed 2 bases at V and 0 bases at J, with 14 bases between. The DNA of the CDR3 is TGCAGCGTTGAATATATCGAGTATGGCTCCTACAATGAGCAGTTCTTC. Amino acid sequence: CSVEYIEYGSYNEQFF.

The chain uses TRBV7-9 and TRBJ1-2; TRBD1 matches at 7 bases. The ends lost 1 base at V and 0 bases at J; junction bases unmatched: 8. CDR1 is SEHNR, CDR2 FQNEAQ, per germline (reference sequence). CDR3 length: 17 residues. CDR3 nucleotide sequence: TGTGCCAGCAGCTTAGTGGTCGTGGGACAGACTAACTATGGCTACACCTTC. It yields the protein CASSLVVVGQTNYGYTF.

V usage is TRBV6-2 or TRBV6-3 and J usage is TRBJ2-3, with D uncertain. The CDR3 totals 15 residues. Trimming shortened V by 0 bases and J by 1 base, and 8 bases separated the two germline ends. Looked up from germline, CDR1 is MNHEY and CDR2 is SVGEGT. The CDR3 loop is CASSYSGTGTDTQYF. CDR3 coding DNA: TGTGCCAGCAGTTACTCGGGTACCGGCACAGATACGCAGTATTTT.

The V and J genes are TRBV15 and TRBJ1-5; D is unresolved. The CDR3 spans 14 residues. Germline V gene data show CDR1 as LNHNV and CDR2 as YYDKDF (reference sequence). With 1 base removed from V and 5 bases from J, the gap between germline ends came to 9 bases. The CDR3 region is CATSRGVIYQPQHF. Here the CDR3 DNA reads TGTGCCACCAGCAGAGGCGTAATATATCAGCCCCAGCATTTT.

The rearrangement uses TRBV12-3 or TRBV12-4 and TRBJ1-1, with D possibly matching TRBD1 (5 bases). V was shortened by 5 bases and J by 3 bases, with 13 bases between the two germline ends. This CDR3 region has 14 residues. The CDR3 DNA sequence: TGTGCCAGCAGTCCCCCGGAGGGGTACACTGAAGCTTTCTTT. Translated, it gives CASSPPEGYTEAFF.

This clonotype has just a few counts. This chain connects TRBV25-1 to TRBJ2-5; no firm D call. Germline V gene sequence: CDR1 MGHDK, CDR2 SYGVNS. V was pared by 1 base and J by 3 bases, with 9 bases between. The CDR3 has 14 amino acids. The CDR3 nucleotides read TGTGCCAGCAGTGAATTTGGGCTGGAAGAGACCCAGTACTTC. It specifies CASSEFGLEETQYF.

The CDR3 DNA reads as TGTGCCAGCAGCCGCCCGGGTCTAGGTGAGCAGTTCTTC. Protein product: CASSRPGLGEQFF. The gene calls are TRBV9 and TRBJ2-1; D call uncertain. This CDR3 contains 13 residues. CDR1 is SGDLS, CDR2 YYNGEE, per germline. The V end lost 4 bases, the J end lost 9 bases, and 14 bases lay between the germline ends.

For this clonotype: The junction departs from the called germline gene at one end, perhaps through a read error. The rearrangement joins TRBV4-3 to TRBJ2-5, with 11 nucleotides matching TRBD1. Germline values: CDR1 LGHNA, CDR2 YSLEER. The CDR3 runs 16 residues. The CDR3 here is CVSSQEWDRGQETQYF. CDR3 nucleotide sequence: TGCGTCAGCAGCCAAGAATGGGACAGGGGGCAAGAGACCCAGTACTTC.